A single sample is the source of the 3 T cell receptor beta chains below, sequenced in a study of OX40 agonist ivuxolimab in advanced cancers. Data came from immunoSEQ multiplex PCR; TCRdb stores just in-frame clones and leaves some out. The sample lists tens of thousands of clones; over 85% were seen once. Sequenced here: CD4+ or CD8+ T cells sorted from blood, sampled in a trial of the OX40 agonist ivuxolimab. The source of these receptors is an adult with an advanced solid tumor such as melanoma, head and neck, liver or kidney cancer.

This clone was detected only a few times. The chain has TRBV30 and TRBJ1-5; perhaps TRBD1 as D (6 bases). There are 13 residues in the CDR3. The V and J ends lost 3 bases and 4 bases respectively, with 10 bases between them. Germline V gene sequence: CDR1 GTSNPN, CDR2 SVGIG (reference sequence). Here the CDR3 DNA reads TGTGCCTGGAGAGGGGGGCCTAATCAGCCCCAGCATTTT. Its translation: CAWRGGPNQPQHF.

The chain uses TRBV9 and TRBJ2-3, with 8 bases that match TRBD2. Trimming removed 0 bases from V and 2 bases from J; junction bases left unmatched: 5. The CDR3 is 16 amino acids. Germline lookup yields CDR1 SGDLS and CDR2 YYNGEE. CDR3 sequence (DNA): TGTGCCAGCAGCGTAGCCGGGACTAGTCACACAGATACGCAGTATTTT. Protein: CASSVAGTSHTDTQYF.

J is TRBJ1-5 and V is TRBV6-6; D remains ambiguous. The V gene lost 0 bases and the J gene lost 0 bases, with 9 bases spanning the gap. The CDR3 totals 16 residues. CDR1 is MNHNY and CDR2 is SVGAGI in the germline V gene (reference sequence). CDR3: CASSYSAGVSNQPQHF. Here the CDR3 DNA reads TGTGCCAGCAGTTACTCGGCCGGCGTTAGCAATCAGCCCCAGCATTTT.